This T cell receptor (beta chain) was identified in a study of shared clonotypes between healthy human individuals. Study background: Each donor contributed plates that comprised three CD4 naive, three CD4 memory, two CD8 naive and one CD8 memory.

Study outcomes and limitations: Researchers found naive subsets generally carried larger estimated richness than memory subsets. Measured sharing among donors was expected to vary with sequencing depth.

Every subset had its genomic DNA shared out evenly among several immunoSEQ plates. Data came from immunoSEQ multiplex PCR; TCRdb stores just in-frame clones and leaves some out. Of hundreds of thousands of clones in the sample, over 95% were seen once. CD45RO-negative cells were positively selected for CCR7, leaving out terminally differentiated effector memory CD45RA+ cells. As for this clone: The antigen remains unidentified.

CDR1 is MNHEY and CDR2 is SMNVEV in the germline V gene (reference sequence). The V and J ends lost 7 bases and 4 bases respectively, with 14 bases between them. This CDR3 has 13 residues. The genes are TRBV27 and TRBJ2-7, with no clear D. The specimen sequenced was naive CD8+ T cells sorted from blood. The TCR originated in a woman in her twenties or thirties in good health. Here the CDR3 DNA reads TGTGCCAGCACCCTAAGGTGGGGATACGAGCAGTACTTC. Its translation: CASTLRWGYEQYF.